This is a list of T cell receptor beta chains from one sample in a study of T cells in tumors after PD-1 blockade. Sequenced by immunoSEQ multiplex PCR; TCRdb stores in-frame clones only, minus some. This table has tens of thousands of clones, around 78% appearing once. The sample was PBMCs, taken before anti-PD-1 treatment. All receptors derive from a human donor with basal cell carcinoma. Each CDR3 is given with its conserved first and last residue. The order of the fields is J gene, clone size, V gene, D gene, CDR3 protein, CDR3 DNA. The D gene is left open where the match is weak. The listing skips clone size in some rows; elsewhere it reads once, few, many or a size class.

J gene: TRBJ2-3; clone size: NA; V gene: TRBV5-5; D gene: NA; CDR3 protein: CASSLHQGTDTQYF; CDR3 DNA: TGTGCCAGCAGCCTCCACCAAGGCACAGATACGCAGTATTTT
J gene: TRBJ1-1; clone size: NA; V gene: TRBV20-1; D gene: NA; CDR3 protein: CSASGGGNTEAFF; CDR3 DNA: TGCAGTGCTAGTGGGGGGGGGAACACTGAAGCTTTCTTT
J gene: TRBJ2-7; clone size: NA; V gene: TRBV4-3; D gene: NA; CDR3 protein: CASSQDWAASYEQYF; CDR3 DNA: TGCGCCAGCAGCCAAGACTGGGCAGCCTCCTACGAGCAGTACTTC
J gene: TRBJ1-1; clone size: NA; V gene: TRBV7-2; D gene: NA; CDR3 protein: CASSLVSGGEAFF; CDR3 DNA: TGTGCCAGCAGCTTGGTGAGCGGGGGGGAAGCTTTCTTT
J gene: TRBJ1-6; clone size: NA; V gene: TRBV15; D gene: NA; CDR3 protein: CATSRDIGSQYYSPLHF; CDR3 DNA: TGTGCCACCAGCAGAGATATCGGATCACAGTACTATTCACCCCTCCACTTT
J gene: TRBJ2-7; clone size: NA; V gene: TRBV19; D gene: TRBD1; CDR3 protein: CASSTQNGQGANYEQYF; CDR3 DNA: TGTGCCAGTAGTACCCAGAACGGACAGGGGGCCAACTACGAGCAGTACTTC
J gene: TRBJ1-1; clone size: NA; V gene: TRBV20-1; D gene: TRBD1; CDR3 protein: CSARDKGQRLF; CDR3 DNA: TGCAGTGCTAGAGATAAGGGACAGCGTCTTTTT
J gene: TRBJ1-2; clone size: NA; V gene: TRBV27; D gene: NA; CDR3 protein: CASSPGSSNYGYTF; CDR3 DNA: TGTGCCAGCAGCCCAGGGAGTTCTAACTATGGCTACACCTTC
J gene: TRBJ2-3; clone size: NA; V gene: TRBV7-6; D gene: TRBD1; CDR3 protein: CASSPYRGLRSTDTQYF; CDR3 DNA: TGTGCCAGCAGTCCTTACAGGGGGCTACGTTCCACAGATACGCAGTATTTT
J gene: TRBJ2-1; clone size: few; V gene: TRBV7-2; D gene: NA; CDR3 protein: CASSLGPLRGGDNEQFF; CDR3 DNA: TGTGCCAGCAGCTTAGGCCCCTTGAGAGGGGGGGACAATGAGCAGTTCTTC
J gene: TRBJ1-6; clone size: NA; V gene: TRBV5-4; D gene: NA; CDR3 protein: CASSFDQVNNSPLHF; CDR3 DNA: TGTGCCAGCAGCTTTGACCAAGTAAATAATTCACCCCTCCACTTT
J gene: TRBJ2-1; clone size: NA; V gene: TRBV6-5; D gene: NA; CDR3 protein: CASRTPEKVEQFF; CDR3 DNA: TGTGCCAGCAGGACCCCTGAGAAAGTTGAGCAGTTCTTC
J gene: TRBJ2-1; clone size: NA; V gene: TRBV5-5; D gene: TRBD2; CDR3 protein: CASSLVPSGYYNEQFF; CDR3 DNA: TGTGCCAGCAGCTTGGTCCCTAGCGGCTACTACAATGAGCAGTTCTTC
J gene: TRBJ1-2; clone size: few; V gene: TRBV6-1; D gene: NA; CDR3 protein: CASSEGDYGYTF; CDR3 DNA: TGTGCCAGCAGTGAAGGGGACTATGGCTACACCTTC
J gene: TRBJ1-5; clone size: NA; V gene: TRBV10-3; D gene: NA; CDR3 protein: CATKGGRGNQPQHF; CDR3 DNA: TGTGCCACCAAAGGCGGGCGTGGCAATCAGCCCCAGCATTTT
J gene: TRBJ1-2; clone size: NA; V gene: TRBV28; D gene: TRBD1; CDR3 protein: CASRFLGTAFNYGYTF; CDR3 DNA: TGTGCCAGCCGTTTTTTAGGGACAGCCTTTAACTATGGCTACACCTTC
J gene: TRBJ2-1; clone size: NA; V gene: TRBV14; D gene: TRBD2; CDR3 protein: CASRHSSGGPLNEQFF; CDR3 DNA: TGTGCCAGCAGACACTCTAGCGGGGGGCCCCTAAATGAGCAGTTCTTC
J gene: TRBJ2-6; clone size: NA; V gene: TRBV3-1/TRBV3-2; D gene: NA; CDR3 protein: CASSQGWTGANVLTF; CDR3 DNA: TGTGCCAGCAGCCAGGGGTGGACTGGGGCCAACGTCCTGACTTTC
J gene: TRBJ2-7; clone size: NA; V gene: TRBV6-5; D gene: NA; CDR3 protein: CASRPQGDYEQYF; CDR3 DNA: TGTGCCAGCAGGCCTCAGGGAGACTACGAGCAGTACTTC
J gene: TRBJ2-6; clone size: NA; V gene: TRBV19; D gene: NA; CDR3 protein: CASSPRYGTVGANVLTF; CDR3 DNA: TGTGCCAGTAGTCCAAGATATGGGACGGTAGGGGCCAACGTCCTGACTTTC
J gene: TRBJ2-1; clone size: NA; V gene: TRBV2; D gene: NA; CDR3 protein: CACCDGWARAGSSYNEQFF; CDR3 DNA: TGTGCCTGCTGTGATGGGTGGGCGCGGGCGGGGAGCTCCTACAATGAGCAGTTCTTC
J gene: TRBJ2-5; clone size: NA; V gene: TRBV15; D gene: TRBD1; CDR3 protein: CATSRDRGGEETQYF; CDR3 DNA: TGTGCCACCAGCAGGGACAGGGGAGGGGAAGAGACCCAGTACTTC
J gene: TRBJ1-2; clone size: NA; V gene: TRBV6-5; D gene: NA; CDR3 protein: CASSLKAGTRDGYTF; CDR3 DNA: TGTGCCAGCAGTCTAAAAGCTGGGACGCGAGATGGCTACACCTTC
J gene: TRBJ1-5; clone size: once; V gene: TRBV19; D gene: NA; CDR3 protein: CASRPGSNQPQHF; CDR3 DNA: TGTGCCAGTAGACCAGGTAGCAATCAGCCCCAGCATTTT
J gene: TRBJ1-5; clone size: NA; V gene: TRBV2; D gene: NA; CDR3 protein: CASRGTAQPQHF; CDR3 DNA: TGTGCCAGCAGGGGAACAGCCCAGCCCCAGCATTTT
J gene: TRBJ2-6; clone size: few; V gene: TRBV4-2; D gene: NA; CDR3 protein: CASSAGDSGANVLTF; CDR3 DNA: TGTGCCAGCAGCGCCGGGGACTCTGGGGCCAACGTCCTGACTTTC
J gene: TRBJ2-5; clone size: NA; V gene: TRBV24-1; D gene: NA; CDR3 protein: CATSTETQETQYF; CDR3 DNA: TGTGCCACCAGTACGGAAACCCAAGAGACCCAGTACTTC
J gene: TRBJ2-5; clone size: NA; V gene: TRBV5-4; D gene: NA; CDR3 protein: CASSRDRNQETQYF; CDR3 DNA: TGTGCCAGCAGTCGCGACAGAAACCAAGAGACCCAGTACTTC
J gene: TRBJ1-4; clone size: NA; V gene: TRBV27; D gene: NA; CDR3 protein: CASSPRMATNEKLFF; CDR3 DNA: TGTGCCAGCAGTCCCCGGATGGCAACTAATGAAAAACTGTTTTTT
J gene: TRBJ2-3; clone size: NA; V gene: TRBV10-2; D gene: NA; CDR3 protein: CASSEGNDPDTQYF; CDR3 DNA: TGCGCCAGCAGTGAGGGCAATGATCCAGATACGCAGTATTTT
J gene: TRBJ2-5; clone size: once; V gene: TRBV2; D gene: NA; CDR3 protein: CASGKTRETQYF; CDR3 DNA: TGTGCCAGCGGAAAGACCCGGGAGACCCAGTACTTC
J gene: TRBJ1-3; clone size: NA; V gene: TRBV5-1; D gene: NA; CDR3 protein: CASSLESWGDCSGNTIYF; CDR3 DNA: TGCGCCAGCAGCTTGGAGAGCTGGGGGGACTGCTCTGGAAACACCATATATTTT
J gene: TRBJ1-2; clone size: NA; V gene: TRBV6-5; D gene: NA; CDR3 protein: CASSLGGIYGYTF; CDR3 DNA: TGTGCCAGCAGCTTGGGGGGCATCTATGGCTACACCTTC
J gene: TRBJ1-1; clone size: NA; V gene: TRBV9; D gene: TRBD1; CDR3 protein: CASSVNPGGFANTEAFF; CDR3 DNA: TGTGCCAGCAGCGTCAACCCAGGGGGGTTTGCGAACACTGAAGCTTTCTTT
J gene: TRBJ2-3; clone size: NA; V gene: TRBV14; D gene: NA; CDR3 protein: CASSQGYSTDTQYF; CDR3 DNA: TGTGCCAGCAGCCAAGGCTATAGCACAGATACGCAGTATTTT
J gene: TRBJ1-4; clone size: NA; V gene: TRBV7-9; D gene: NA; CDR3 protein: CASSLGQGGEKLFF; CDR3 DNA: TGTGCCAGCAGCTTAGGCCAGGGAGGTGAAAAACTGTTTTTT
J gene: TRBJ2-1; clone size: NA; V gene: TRBV13; D gene: TRBD2; CDR3 protein: CASSFTSGTGIEQFF; CDR3 DNA: TGTGCCAGCAGCTTCACTAGCGGGACCGGTATTGAGCAGTTCTTC
J gene: TRBJ2-7; clone size: NA; V gene: TRBV6-5; D gene: NA; CDR3 protein: CASSFQAKSYEQYF; CDR3 DNA: TGTGCCAGCAGTTTTCAGGCGAAATCCTACGAGCAGTACTTC
J gene: TRBJ2-1; clone size: once; V gene: TRBV6-4; D gene: TRBD2; CDR3 protein: CASSDSLAGGPAEQFF; CDR3 DNA: TGTGCCAGCAGTGACTCCCTAGCGGGAGGGCCTGCGGAGCAGTTCTTC
J gene: TRBJ2-1; clone size: NA; V gene: TRBV7-2; D gene: TRBD1; CDR3 protein: CAMGQGAFNEQFF; CDR3 DNA: TGTGCCATGGGACAGGGGGCGTTCAATGAGCAGTTCTTC
J gene: TRBJ2-1; clone size: large; V gene: TRBV10-1; D gene: TRBD2; CDR3 protein: CASSSGTSGRGYNEQFF; CDR3 DNA: TGCGCCAGCAGTAGCGGGACTAGCGGGAGAGGGTACAATGAGCAGTTCTTC
J gene: TRBJ2-3; clone size: few; V gene: TRBV20-1; D gene: NA; CDR3 protein: CSASGDVTDTQYF; CDR3 DNA: TGCAGTGCGAGTGGGGACGTCACAGATACGCAGTATTTT
J gene: TRBJ1-2; clone size: NA; V gene: TRBV7-2; D gene: NA; CDR3 protein: CASGVFGGFDGYTF; CDR3 DNA: TGTGCCAGTGGGGTATTCGGGGGTTTCGATGGCTACACCTTC
J gene: TRBJ2-5; clone size: NA; V gene: TRBV12-5; D gene: NA; CDR3 protein: CASGLLTGETQYF; CDR3 DNA: TGTGCTAGTGGTCTACTGACGGGGGAGACCCAGTACTTC
J gene: TRBJ1-1; clone size: few; V gene: TRBV4-1; D gene: NA; CDR3 protein: CASNRGGVTEAFF; CDR3 DNA: TGCGCCAGCAATAGGGGGGGAGTAACTGAAGCTTTCTTT
J gene: TRBJ2-7; clone size: NA; V gene: TRBV6-1; D gene: TRBD2; CDR3 protein: CASSEALAGGAYEQYF; CDR3 DNA: TGTGCCAGCAGTGAAGCACTAGCGGGAGGGGCCTACGAGCAGTACTTC
J gene: TRBJ1-2; clone size: NA; V gene: TRBV4-3; D gene: TRBD1; CDR3 protein: CASSQQGAGGYTF; CDR3 DNA: TGCGCCAGCAGCCAACAGGGGGCCGGTGGCTACACCTTC
J gene: TRBJ2-3; clone size: NA; V gene: TRBV19; D gene: TRBD2; CDR3 protein: CASSREGDSTDTQYF; CDR3 DNA: TGTGCCAGTAGTCGGGAGGGCGATAGCACAGATACGCAGTATTTT
J gene: TRBJ2-1; clone size: once; V gene: TRBV27; D gene: TRBD2; CDR3 protein: CASSLRRRSSGGINEQFF; CDR3 DNA: TGTGCCAGCAGTTTACGCCGAAGAAGTAGCGGGGGAATCAATGAGCAGTTCTTC